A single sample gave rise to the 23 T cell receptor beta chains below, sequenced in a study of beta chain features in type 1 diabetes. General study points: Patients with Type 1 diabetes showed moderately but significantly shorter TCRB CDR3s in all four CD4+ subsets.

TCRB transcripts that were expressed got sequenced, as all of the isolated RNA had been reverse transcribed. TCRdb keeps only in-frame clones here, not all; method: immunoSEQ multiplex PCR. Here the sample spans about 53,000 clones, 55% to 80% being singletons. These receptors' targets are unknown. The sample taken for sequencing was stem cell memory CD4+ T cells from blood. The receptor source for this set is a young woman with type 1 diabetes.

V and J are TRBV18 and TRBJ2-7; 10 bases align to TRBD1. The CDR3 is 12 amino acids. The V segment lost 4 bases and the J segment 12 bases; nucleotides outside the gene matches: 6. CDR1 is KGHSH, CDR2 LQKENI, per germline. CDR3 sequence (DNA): TGTGCCAGCTCACTGGTAGACAGGGGGCTGTACTTC. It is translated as CASSLVDRGLYF.

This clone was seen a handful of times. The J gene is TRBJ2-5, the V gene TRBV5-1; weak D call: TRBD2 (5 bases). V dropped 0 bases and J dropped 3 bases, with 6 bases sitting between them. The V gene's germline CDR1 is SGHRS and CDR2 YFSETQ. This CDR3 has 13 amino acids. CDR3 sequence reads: CASSLGTEETQYF. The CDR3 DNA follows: TGCGCCAGCAGCTTGGGGACTGAAGAGACCCAGTACTTC. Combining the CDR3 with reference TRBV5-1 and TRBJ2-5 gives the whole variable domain KAGVTQTPRYLIKTRGQQVTLSCSPISGHRSVSWYQQTPGQGLQFLFEYFSETQRNKGNFPGRFSGRQFSNSRSEMNVSTLELGDSALYLCASSLGTEETQYFGPGTRLLVL.

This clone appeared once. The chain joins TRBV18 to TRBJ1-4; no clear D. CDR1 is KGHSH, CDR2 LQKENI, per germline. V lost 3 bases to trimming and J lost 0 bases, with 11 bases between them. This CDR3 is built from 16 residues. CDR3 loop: CASSPRNPATNEKLFF. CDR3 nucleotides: TGTGCCAGCTCACCGCGGAACCCGGCAACTAATGAAAAACTGTTTTTT.

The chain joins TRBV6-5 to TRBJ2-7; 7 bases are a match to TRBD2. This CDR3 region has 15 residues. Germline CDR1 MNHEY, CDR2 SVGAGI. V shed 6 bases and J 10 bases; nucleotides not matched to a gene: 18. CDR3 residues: CASSFVAGAAGEQYF. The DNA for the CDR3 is TGTGCCAGCAGCTTCGTGGCGGGAGCTGCGGGGGAACAGTACTTC.

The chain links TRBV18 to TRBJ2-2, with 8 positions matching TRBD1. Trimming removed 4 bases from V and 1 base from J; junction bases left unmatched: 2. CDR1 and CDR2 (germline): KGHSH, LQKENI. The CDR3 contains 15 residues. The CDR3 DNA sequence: TGTGCCAGCTCACGTGGGACAGGGAACACCGGGGAGCTGTTTTTT. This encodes CASSRGTGNTGELFF.

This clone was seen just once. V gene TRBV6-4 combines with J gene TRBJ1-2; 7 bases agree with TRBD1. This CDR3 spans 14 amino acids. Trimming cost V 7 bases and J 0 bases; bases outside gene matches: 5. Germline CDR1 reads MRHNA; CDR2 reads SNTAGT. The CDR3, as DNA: TGTGCCAGCAAACGGGACAGTTCTAACTATGGCTACACCTTC. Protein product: CASKRDSSNYGYTF.

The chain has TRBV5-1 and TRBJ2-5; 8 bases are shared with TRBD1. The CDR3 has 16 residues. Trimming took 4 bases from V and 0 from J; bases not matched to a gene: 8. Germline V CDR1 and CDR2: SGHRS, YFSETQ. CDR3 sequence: CASSHSGGAYQETQYF. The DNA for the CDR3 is TGCGCCAGCAGCCATTCAGGGGGCGCCTACCAAGAGACCCAGTACTTC.

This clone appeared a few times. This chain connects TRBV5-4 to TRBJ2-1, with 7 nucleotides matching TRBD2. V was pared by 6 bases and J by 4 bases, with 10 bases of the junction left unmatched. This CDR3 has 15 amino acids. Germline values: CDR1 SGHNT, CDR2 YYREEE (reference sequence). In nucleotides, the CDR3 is TGTGCCAGCACCCTCCAGACTAGCAGATACAATGAGCAGTTCTTC. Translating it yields CASTLQTSRYNEQFF.

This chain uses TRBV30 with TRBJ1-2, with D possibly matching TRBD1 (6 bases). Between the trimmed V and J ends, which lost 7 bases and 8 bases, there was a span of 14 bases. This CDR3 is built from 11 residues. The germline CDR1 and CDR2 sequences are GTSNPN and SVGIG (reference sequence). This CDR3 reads CASWGPQGYTF. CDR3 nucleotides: TGTGCCTCTTGGGGGCCTCAAGGCTACACCTTC.

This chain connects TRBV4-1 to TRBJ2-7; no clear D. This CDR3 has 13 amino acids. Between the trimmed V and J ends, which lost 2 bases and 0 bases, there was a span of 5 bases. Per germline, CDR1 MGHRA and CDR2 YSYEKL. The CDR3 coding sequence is TGCGCCAGCAGCCAAACGAGCTCCTACGAGCAGTACTTC. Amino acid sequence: CASSQTSSYEQYF.

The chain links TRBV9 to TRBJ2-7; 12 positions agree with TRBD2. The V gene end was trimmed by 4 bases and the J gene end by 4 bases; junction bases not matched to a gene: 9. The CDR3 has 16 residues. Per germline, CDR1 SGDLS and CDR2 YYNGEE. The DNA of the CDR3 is TGTGCCAGCAGCTCAACAAGGACTAGCGGGATTTACGAGCAGTACTTC. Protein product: CASSSTRTSGIYEQYF.

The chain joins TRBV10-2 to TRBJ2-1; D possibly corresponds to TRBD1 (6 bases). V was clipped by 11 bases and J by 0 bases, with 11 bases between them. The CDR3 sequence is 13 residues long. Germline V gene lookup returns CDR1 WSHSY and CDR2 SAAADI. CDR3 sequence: CAARDNSYNEQFF. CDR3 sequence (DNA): TGCGCCGCACGGGACAACTCCTACAATGAGCAGTTCTTC.

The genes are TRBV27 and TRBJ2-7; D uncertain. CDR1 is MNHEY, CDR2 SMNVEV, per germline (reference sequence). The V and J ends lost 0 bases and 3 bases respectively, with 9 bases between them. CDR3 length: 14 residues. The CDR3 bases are TGTGCCAGCAGTTTATCGAGACTGGACTACGAGCAGTACTTC. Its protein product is CASSLSRLDYEQYF.

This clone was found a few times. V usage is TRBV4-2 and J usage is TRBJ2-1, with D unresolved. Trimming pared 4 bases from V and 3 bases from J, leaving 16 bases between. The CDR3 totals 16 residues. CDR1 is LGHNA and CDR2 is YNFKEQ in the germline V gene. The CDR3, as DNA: TGTGCCAGCAGCCCGCCCCAAGTTGACAACTACAATGAGCAGTTCTTC. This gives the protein CASSPPQVDNYNEQFF.

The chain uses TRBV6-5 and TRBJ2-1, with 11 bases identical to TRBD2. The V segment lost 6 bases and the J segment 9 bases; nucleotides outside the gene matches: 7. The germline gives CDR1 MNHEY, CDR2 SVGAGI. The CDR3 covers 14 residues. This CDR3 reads CASRRPGLAVEQFF. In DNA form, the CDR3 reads TGTGCCAGCAGGCGACCGGGACTAGCGGTTGAGCAGTTCTTC.

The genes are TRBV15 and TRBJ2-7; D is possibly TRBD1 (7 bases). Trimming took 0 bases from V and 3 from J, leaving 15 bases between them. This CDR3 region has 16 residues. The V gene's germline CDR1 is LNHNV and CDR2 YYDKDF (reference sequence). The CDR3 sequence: CATSRDRGQGGYEQYF. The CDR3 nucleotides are TGTGCCACCAGCAGAGATCGGGGGCAGGGGGGCTACGAGCAGTACTTC. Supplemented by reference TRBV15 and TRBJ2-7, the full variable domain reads DAMVIQNPRYQVTQFGKPVTLSCSQTLNHNVMYWYQQKSSQAPKLLFHYYDKDFNNEADTPDNFQSRRPNTSFCFLDIRSPGLGDTAMYLCATSRDRGQGGYEQYFGPGTRLTVT.

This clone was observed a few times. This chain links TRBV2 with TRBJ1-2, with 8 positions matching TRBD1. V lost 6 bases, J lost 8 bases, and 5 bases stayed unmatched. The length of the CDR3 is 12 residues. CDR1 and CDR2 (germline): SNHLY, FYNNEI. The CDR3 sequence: CASRRTGRGYTF. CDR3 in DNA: TGTGCCAGCAGACGGACAGGGCGAGGCTACACCTTC.

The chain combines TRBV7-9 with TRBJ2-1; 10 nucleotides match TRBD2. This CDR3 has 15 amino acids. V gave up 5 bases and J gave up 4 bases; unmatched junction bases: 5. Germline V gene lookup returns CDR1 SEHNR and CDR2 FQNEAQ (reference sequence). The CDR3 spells CASSIGLAEYNEQFF. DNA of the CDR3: TGTGCCAGCAGCATTGGACTAGCGGAATACAATGAGCAGTTCTTC.

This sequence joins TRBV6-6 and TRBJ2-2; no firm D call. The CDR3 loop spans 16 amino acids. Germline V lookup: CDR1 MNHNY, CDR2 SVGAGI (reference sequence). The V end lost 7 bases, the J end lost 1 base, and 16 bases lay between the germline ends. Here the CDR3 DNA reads TGTGCCAGCAACGCCCGAGCTGAATTGAACACCGGGGAGCTGTTTTTT. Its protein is CASNARAELNTGELFF.

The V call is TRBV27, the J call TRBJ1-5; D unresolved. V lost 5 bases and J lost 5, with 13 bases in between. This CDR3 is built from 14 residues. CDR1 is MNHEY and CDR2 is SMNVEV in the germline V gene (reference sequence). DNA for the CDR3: TGTGCCAGCAGTCCCGGACGGGAATATCAGCCCCAGCATTTT. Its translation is CASSPGREYQPQHF.

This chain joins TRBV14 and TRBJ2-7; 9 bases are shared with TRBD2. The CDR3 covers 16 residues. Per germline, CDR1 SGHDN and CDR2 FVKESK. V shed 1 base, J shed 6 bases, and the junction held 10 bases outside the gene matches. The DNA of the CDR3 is TGTGCCAGCAGCCAAGGCGCGGGAGGGGCTAGCGTCGAGCAGTACTTC. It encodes CASSQGAGGASVEQYF.

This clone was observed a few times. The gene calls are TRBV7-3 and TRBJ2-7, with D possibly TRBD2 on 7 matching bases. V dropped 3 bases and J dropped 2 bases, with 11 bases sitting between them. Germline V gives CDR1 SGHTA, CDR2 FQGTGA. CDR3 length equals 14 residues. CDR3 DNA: TGTGCCAGCAGCTTTGGGGGGGCCGCCTACGAGCAGTACTTC. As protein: CASSFGGAAYEQYF. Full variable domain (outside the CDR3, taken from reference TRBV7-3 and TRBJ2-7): GAGVSQTPSNKVTEKGKYVELRCDPISGHTALYWYRQSLGQGPEFLIYFQGTGAADDSGLPNDRFFAVRPEGSVSTLKIQRTERGDSAVYLCASSFGGAAYEQYFGPGTRLTVT.

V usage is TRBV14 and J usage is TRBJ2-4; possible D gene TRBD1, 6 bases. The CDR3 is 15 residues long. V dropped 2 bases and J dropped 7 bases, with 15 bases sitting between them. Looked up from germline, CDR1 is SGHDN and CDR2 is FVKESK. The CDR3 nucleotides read TGTGCCAGCAGCCAACTCAGGGGAAGGGGGAACATTCAGTACTTC. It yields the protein CASSQLRGRGNIQYF.